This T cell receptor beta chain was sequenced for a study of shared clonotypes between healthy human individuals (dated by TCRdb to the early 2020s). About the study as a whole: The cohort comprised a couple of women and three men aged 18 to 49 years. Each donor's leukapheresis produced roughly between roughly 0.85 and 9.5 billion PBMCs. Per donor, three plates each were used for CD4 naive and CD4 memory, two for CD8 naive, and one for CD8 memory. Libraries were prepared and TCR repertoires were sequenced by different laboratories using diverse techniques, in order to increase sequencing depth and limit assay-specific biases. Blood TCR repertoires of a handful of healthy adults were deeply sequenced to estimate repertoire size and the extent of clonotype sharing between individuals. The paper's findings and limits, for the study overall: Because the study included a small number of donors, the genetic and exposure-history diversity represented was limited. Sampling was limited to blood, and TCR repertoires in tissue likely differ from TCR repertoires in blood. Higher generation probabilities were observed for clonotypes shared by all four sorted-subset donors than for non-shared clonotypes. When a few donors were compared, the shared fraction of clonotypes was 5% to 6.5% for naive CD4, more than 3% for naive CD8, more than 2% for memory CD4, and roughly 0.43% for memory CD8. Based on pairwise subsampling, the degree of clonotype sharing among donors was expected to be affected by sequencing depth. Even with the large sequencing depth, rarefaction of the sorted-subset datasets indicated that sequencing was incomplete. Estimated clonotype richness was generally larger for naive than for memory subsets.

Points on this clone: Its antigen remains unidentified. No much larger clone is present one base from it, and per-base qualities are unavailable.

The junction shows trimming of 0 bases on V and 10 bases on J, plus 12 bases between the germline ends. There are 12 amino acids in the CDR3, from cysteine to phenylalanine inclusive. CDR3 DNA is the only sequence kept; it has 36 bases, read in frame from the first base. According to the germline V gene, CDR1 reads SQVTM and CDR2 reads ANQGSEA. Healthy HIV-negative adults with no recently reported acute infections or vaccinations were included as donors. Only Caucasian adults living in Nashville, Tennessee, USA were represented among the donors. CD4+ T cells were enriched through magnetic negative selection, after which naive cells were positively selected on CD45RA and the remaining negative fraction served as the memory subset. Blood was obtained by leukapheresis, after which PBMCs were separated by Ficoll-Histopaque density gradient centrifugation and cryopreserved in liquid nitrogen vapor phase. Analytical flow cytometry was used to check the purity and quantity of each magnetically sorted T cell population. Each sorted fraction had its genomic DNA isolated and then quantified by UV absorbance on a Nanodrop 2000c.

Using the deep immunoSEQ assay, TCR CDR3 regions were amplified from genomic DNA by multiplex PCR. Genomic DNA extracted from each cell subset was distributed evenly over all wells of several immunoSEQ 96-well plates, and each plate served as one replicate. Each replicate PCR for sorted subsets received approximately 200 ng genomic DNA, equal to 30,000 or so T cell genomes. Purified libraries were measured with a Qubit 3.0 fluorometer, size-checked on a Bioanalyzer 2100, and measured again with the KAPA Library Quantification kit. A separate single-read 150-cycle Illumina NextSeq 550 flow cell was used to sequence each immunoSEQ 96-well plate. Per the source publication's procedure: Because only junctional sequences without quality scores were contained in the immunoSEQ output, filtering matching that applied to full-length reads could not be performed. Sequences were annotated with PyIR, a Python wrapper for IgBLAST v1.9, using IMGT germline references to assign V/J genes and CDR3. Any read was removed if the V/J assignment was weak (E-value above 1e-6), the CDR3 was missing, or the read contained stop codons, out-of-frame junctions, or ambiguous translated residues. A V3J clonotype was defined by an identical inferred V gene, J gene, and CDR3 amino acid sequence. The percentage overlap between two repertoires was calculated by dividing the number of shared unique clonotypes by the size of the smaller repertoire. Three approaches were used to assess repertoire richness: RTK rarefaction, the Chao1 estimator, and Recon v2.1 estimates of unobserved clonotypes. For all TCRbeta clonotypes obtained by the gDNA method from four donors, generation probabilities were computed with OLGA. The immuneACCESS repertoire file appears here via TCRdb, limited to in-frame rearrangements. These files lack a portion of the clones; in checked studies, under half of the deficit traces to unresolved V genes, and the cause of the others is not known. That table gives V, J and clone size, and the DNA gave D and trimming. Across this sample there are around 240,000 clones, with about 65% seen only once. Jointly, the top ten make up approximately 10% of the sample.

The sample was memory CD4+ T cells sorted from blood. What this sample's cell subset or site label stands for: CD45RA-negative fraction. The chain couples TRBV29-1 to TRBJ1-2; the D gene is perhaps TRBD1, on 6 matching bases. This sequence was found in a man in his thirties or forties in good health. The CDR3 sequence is CSVEDRDTFYTF. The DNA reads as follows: TGCAGCGTTGAAGACCGGGACACCTTCTACACCTTC.